The 15 T cell receptor beta chains reported below all come from one sample, sequenced in a study of blood T cell repertoires in COVID-19 (dated by TCRdb to 2020 to 2021). Libraries were constructed by the immunoSEQ multiplex PCR assay. TCRdb holds this immuneACCESS table with in-frame rearrangements only. Some clones are missing; in checked studies, unresolved V genes explain under half, and the rest has no known cause. Within this sample are roughly 230,000 clones, with approximately 83% of them counted one time only. The ten largest clones add up to 7.4% of the sample. The specimen sequenced was peripheral blood. The receptors were gathered from a woman between 50 and 59 years old with acute or convalescent COVID-19.

This rearrangement joins TRBV28 to TRBJ2-1; possible D gene TRBD2, 6 bases. The CDR3 length is 15 residues. Germline V gives CDR1 MDHEN, CDR2 SYDVKM. V lost 6 bases to trimming and J lost 2 bases, with 14 bases between them. The chain's CDR3 is CASSKDSGTYNEQFF. CDR3 nucleotides: TGTGCCAGCAGCAAAGATAGCGGAACCTACAATGAGCAGTTCTTC.

The CDR3, as DNA: TGTGCCAGCAGCTTTGGGACAGGGGGTGAAGACACTGAAGCTTTCTTT. It specifies CASSFGTGGEDTEAFF. The rearrangement links TRBV5-6 to TRBJ1-1; TRBD1 matches 11 bases. This CDR3 spans 16 amino acids. The junction had 6 bases not matched to a gene; V was cut back by 2 bases and J by 3 bases. Per the germline V gene, CDR1 is SGHDT and CDR2 is YYEEEE.

The CDR3 loop is CASSEQSSGVETQYF. DNA for the CDR3: TGTGCCAGCAGTGAACAGTCTAGCGGAGTGGAGACCCAGTACTTC. The gene calls are TRBV2 and TRBJ2-5, with 7 bases aligning to TRBD2. J lost 5 bases, V lost 2 bases, and 8 bases had no gene match. There are 15 residues in the CDR3. Germline V lookup: CDR1 SNHLY, CDR2 FYNNEI.

J is TRBJ2-5 and V is TRBV10-1, with 8 bases matching TRBD1. V was pared by 9 bases and J by 3 bases, with 21 bases of the junction left unmatched. The CDR3 is 18 residues long. Looked up from germline, CDR1 is WNHNN and CDR2 is SYGVQD (reference sequence). The CDR3 DNA is TGCGCCAGTACACGACAGGGGTACGAGCGCCTTGTAAAAGAGACCCAGTACTTC. It specifies CASTRQGYERLVKETQYF.

The chain links TRBV6-5 to TRBJ2-7; 8 bases map to TRBD1. The CDR3 contains 13 residues. Germline lookup yields CDR1 MNHEY and CDR2 SVGAGI. V trimming: 8 bases; J trimming: 3 bases; junction bases outside the gene matches: 6. CDR3 coding DNA: TGTGCCAGCCGGACAGGGAATCGCTACGAGCAGTACTTC. Amino acids: CASRTGNRYEQYF.

This clone was detected only a few times. V and J are TRBV6-5 and TRBJ2-7; D unresolved. The CDR3 extends over 11 amino acids. Germline assignment: CDR1 MNHEY and CDR2 SVGAGI. Trimming took off 3 bases at V and 6 bases at J, with 6 bases between the two ends. The CDR3 region has the DNA TGTGCCAGCAGTTATCTAGGCGAGCAGTACTTC. The encoded protein is CASSYLGEQYF.

This chain joins TRBV27 and TRBJ2-4; perhaps TRBD2 as D (7 bases). CDR1 is MNHEY and CDR2 is SMNVEV in the germline V gene (reference sequence). Trimming shortened V by 8 bases and J by 3 bases, and 11 bases separated the two germline ends. This CDR3 has 13 residues. This CDR3 is CASGRGDKNIQYF. CDR3 in DNA: TGTGCCAGCGGGAGGGGGGACAAAAACATTCAGTACTTC.

This chain uses TRBV11-2 with TRBJ2-1; D not certain. The CDR3 runs to 14 residues. CDR1 is SGHAT, CDR2 FQNNGV, per germline. The V gene lost 7 bases and the J gene lost 2 bases, with 12 bases spanning the gap. The DNA for the CDR3 is TGTGCCAGCAACCTACTTTCCCCCTACAATGAGCAGTTCTTC. Translating it yields CASNLLSPYNEQFF.

This clone turned up a few times. The chain links TRBV7-3 to TRBJ2-5; 8 positions agree with TRBD1. The germline V gene encodes CDR1 SGHTA and CDR2 FQGTGA. The CDR3 has 15 residues. Trimming took 5 bases from V and 4 from J; bases not matched to a gene: 9. CDR3 amino acids: CASSPGQGEGETQYF. The CDR3 DNA follows: TGTGCCAGCAGCCCTGGACAGGGTGAGGGAGAGACCCAGTACTTC.

V is TRBV2 and J is TRBJ2-3; TRBD2 aligns across 10 bases. CDR1 is SNHLY, CDR2 FYNNEI, per germline. The V gene end was trimmed by 1 base and the J gene end by 4 bases; junction bases not matched to a gene: 2. This CDR3 comprises 15 residues. This chain's CDR3 is CASSEGLAGADTQYF. CDR3 DNA: TGTGCCAGCAGTGAAGGGCTAGCGGGGGCAGATACGCAGTATTTT.

The chain carries TRBV30 and TRBJ1-1, with a possible D match to TRBD1 (5 bases). Germline assignment: CDR1 GTSNPN and CDR2 SVGIG (reference sequence). This CDR3 contains 13 residues. The V end lost 8 bases, the J end lost 5 bases, and 18 bases lay between the germline ends. CDR3 DNA sequence: TGTGCCGGGCGGAGGGGAGGGTCGACTGAAGCTTTCTTT. Residues: CAGRRGGSTEAFF.

V and J are TRBV6-1 and TRBJ2-7; D unclear. CDR1 and CDR2 from the germline V gene are MNHNS and SASEGT. Trimming pared 3 bases from V and 8 bases from J, leaving 8 bases between. CDR3 length: 11 amino acids. CDR3 in amino acids: CASSDPGQQYF. CDR3 DNA sequence: TGTGCCAGCAGTGACCCGGGTCAGCAGTACTTC.

The genes are TRBV27 and TRBJ1-2; 9 nucleotides agree with TRBD1. V dropped 0 bases and J dropped 5; count of bases not matched to a gene: 1. Germline V gives CDR1 MNHEY, CDR2 SMNVEV (reference sequence). The CDR3 spans 14 residues. This chain's CDR3 is CASSLSGQGYGYTF. In DNA, the CDR3 is TGTGCCAGCAGTTTATCGGGACAGGGTTATGGCTACACCTTC.

This clone was recorded a few times. J is TRBJ2-1 and V is TRBV6-5; 9 bases line up with TRBD2. This CDR3 spans 11 amino acids. V trimming: 7 bases; J trimming: 10 bases; junction bases outside the gene matches: 2. CDR1 is MNHEY, CDR2 SVGAGI, per germline. The CDR3, as DNA: TGTGCCAGCACCGCGGGAGGGGAGCAGTTCTTC. Translation gives CASTAGGEQFF.

The V and J genes are TRBV7-2 and TRBJ1-5; the D gene is possibly TRBD1 (6 bases). Trimming took 1 base from V and 3 from J, leaving 13 bases between them. The CDR3 contains 16 residues. CDR1 is SGHTA, CDR2 FQGNSA, per germline. This CDR3 is CASSLEGGGVNQPQHF. In nucleotides, the CDR3 is TGTGCCAGCAGCTTAGAGGGGGGGGGCGTCAATCAGCCCCAGCATTTT.